The 7 T cell receptor beta chains reported below all come from one sample, sequenced in a study of STAT5B mutations in CD4+ large granular lymphocyte leukemia. Measured with immunoSEQ multiplex PCR; TCRdb has only the in-frame clones, and not every one. The table shows around 48,000 clones, with under 80% occurring only once. The sequencing input was CD4+ T cells from blood buffy coats. The receptor set was obtained from a human donor in good health.

Only one count was recorded for this clone. This chain uses TRBV25-1 with TRBJ2-6; D uncertain. The CDR3 is 18 residues long. Between the trimmed V and J ends, which lost 7 bases and 0 bases, there was a span of 19 bases. The germline V gene encodes CDR1 MGHDK and CDR2 SYGVNS. The CDR3 region is CASKADPPPPSGANVLTF. CDR3 nucleotides: TGTGCCAGCAAAGCAGACCCTCCCCCCCCCTCTGGGGCCAACGTCCTGACTTTC.

This clone came up a few times. The chain employs TRBV4-2 and TRBJ1-4; D gene uncertain. The ends were cut back, 5 bases at V and 3 bases at J, with 13 bases in the middle. This CDR3 spans 15 amino acids. The germline CDR1 and CDR2 sequences are LGHNA and YNFKEQ. CDR3 bases: TGTGCCAGCAGCTCCGAGGGCGGTTCTAATGAAAAACTGTTTTTT. This encodes CASSSEGGSNEKLFF.

The genes are TRBV11-2 and TRBJ1-2; possibly TRBD1 for D (6 bases). Germline CDR1 is SGHAT and CDR2 is FQNNGV. Trimming shortened V by 3 bases and J by 4 bases, and 9 bases separated the two germline ends. The CDR3 consists of 13 residues. The CDR3 protein is CASSLRGLYGYTF. In DNA, the CDR3 is TGTGCCAGCAGCTTGCGGGGGCTCTATGGCTACACCTTC.

V is TRBV6-4 and J is TRBJ1-5; 7 bases map to TRBD1. Looked up from germline, CDR1 is MRHNA and CDR2 is SNTAGT. The CDR3 spans 18 residues. The ends lost 0 bases at V and 2 bases at J; junction bases unmatched: 10. CDR3: CASSDSCLRQGRNQPQHF. CDR3 DNA sequence: TGTGCCAGCAGTGACTCGTGTTTAAGACAGGGCCGCAATCAGCCCCAGCATTTT.

This clone was seen only a few times. At one of its ends the junction is not consistent with the germline gene, which may arise from a read error. The chain couples TRBV7-7 to TRBJ2-1; D perhaps matches TRBD1 (5 bases). Germline assignment: CDR1 SSHAT and CDR2 FNYEAQ (reference sequence). The CDR3 runs to 13 residues. CDR3 in amino acids: CASSPHKDTEQFF. For the CDR3, the DNA is TGTGCTAGCAGCCCACATAAGGACACCGAGCAGTTCTTC.

This clone was picked up a small number of times. This rearrangement joins TRBV21-1 to TRBJ1-1; the tabulated D call, TRBD1, remains unverified against the DNA. TRBV21-1 is termed a pseudogene. This CDR3 is 13 amino acids long. The CDR3 loop is CASSSRPNTEAFF. The CDR3 nucleotides are TGTGCCAGCAGCAGCAGGCCGAACACTGAAGCTTTCTTT.

The chain links TRBV7-9 to TRBJ2-7; TRBD1 agrees at 11 bases. V dropped 5 bases and J dropped 6; count of bases not matched to a gene: 3. CDR1 and CDR2 (germline): SEHNR, FQNEAQ (reference sequence). This CDR3 has 13 residues. CDR3 protein: CASSEGQGGEQYV. The CDR3 DNA is TGTGCCAGCAGCGAGGGACAGGGGGGCGAGCAGTACGTC.